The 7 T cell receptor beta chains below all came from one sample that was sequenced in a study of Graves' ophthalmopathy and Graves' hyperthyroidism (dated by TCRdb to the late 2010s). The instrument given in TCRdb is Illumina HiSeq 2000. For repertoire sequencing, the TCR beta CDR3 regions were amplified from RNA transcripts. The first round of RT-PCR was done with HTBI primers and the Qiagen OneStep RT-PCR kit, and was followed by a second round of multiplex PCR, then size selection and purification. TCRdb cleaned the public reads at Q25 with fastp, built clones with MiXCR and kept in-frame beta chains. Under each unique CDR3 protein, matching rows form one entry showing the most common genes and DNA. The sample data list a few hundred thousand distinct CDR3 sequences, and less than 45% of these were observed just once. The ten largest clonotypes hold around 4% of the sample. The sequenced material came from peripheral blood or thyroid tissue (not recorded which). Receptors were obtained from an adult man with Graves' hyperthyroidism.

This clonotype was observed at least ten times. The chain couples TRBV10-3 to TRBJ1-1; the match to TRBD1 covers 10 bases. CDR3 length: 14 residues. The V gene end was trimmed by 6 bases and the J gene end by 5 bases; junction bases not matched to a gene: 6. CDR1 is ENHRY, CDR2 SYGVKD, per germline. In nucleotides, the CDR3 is TGTGCCATCAGGGAAGACAGGGGGCTTACTGAAGCTTTCTTT. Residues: CAIREDRGLTEAFF.

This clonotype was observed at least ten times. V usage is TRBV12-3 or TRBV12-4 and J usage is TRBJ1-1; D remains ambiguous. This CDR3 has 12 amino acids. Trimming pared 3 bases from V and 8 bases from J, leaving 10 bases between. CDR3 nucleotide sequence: TGTGCCAGCAGTTTTTCCCAGCGAGAAGCTTTCTTT. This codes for CASSFSQREAFF.

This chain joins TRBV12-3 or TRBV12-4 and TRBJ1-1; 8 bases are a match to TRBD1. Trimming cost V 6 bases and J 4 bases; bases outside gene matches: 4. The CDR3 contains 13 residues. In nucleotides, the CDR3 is TGTGCCAGCAGAGGACAGGGAGTCACTGAAGCTTTCTTT. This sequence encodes CASRGQGVTEAFF.

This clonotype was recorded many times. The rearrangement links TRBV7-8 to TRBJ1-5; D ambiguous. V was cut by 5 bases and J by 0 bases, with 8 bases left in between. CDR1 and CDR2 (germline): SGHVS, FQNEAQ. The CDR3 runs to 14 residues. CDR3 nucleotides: TGTGCCAGCAGCCACTTTAATAGCAATCAGCCCCAGCATTTT. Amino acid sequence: CASSHFNSNQPQHF.

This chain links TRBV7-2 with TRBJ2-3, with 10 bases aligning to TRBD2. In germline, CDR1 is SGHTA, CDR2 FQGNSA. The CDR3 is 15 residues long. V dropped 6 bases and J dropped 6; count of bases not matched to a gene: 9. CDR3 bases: TGTGCCAGCAGTTACGCTAGCGGGGGACCGGATACGCAGTATTTT. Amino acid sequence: CASSYASGGPDTQYF.

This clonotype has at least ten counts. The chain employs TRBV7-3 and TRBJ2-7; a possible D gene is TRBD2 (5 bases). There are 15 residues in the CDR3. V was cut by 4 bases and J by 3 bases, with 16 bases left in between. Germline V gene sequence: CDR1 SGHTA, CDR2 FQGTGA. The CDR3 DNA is TGTGCCAGCAGCTCAGCGGCGACGGGAATCTACGAGCAGTACTTC. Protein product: CASSSAATGIYEQYF.

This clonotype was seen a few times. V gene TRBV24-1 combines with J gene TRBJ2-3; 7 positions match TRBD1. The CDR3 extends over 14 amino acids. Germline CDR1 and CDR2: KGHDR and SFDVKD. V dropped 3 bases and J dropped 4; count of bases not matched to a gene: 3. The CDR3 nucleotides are TGTGCCACCAGTGATAGGCAGGGGGCAGATACGCAGTATTTT. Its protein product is CATSDRQGADTQYF.